A selection of T cell receptor beta chains follows, all from one sample in a study of T cells in Graves' hyperthyroidism and ophthalmopathy. TCRdb re-called the multiplex PCR reads through MiXCR, storing one row per CDR3 protein. The sample yields roughly 570,000 distinct CDR3 sequences, more than 45% seen once. The sample was peripheral blood or thyroid tissue (not recorded which). Receptor source: a woman aged 18-29 years with Graves' hyperthyroidism. The CDR3 runs from the conserved cysteine through the conserved F or W. The order of the fields is D gene, clone size, J gene, V gene, CDR3 protein, CDR3 DNA. D genes are given only for firm matches. Clone size is not always given. Where it is, it says once, few, many or a class for expanded clones.

NA,NA,TRBJ1-5,TRBV10-3,CAISGGYQPQHF,TGTGCCATCAGTGGGGGTTACCAGCCCCAGCATTTT
NA,many,TRBJ2-5,TRBV5-1,CASSLGQELRETQYF,TGCGCCAGCAGCTTAGGTCAGGAACTTCGAGAGACCCAGTACTTC
NA,NA,TRBJ2-4,TRBV2,CASSEAQRWVAKNIQYF,TGTGCCAGCAGTGAAGCCCAGCGGTGGGTAGCCAAAAACATTCAGTACTTC
NA,NA,TRBJ1-1,TRBV5-1,CASSQGGSGTEAFF,TGCGCCAGCAGTCAAGGGGGGTCCGGAACTGAAGCTTTCTTT
NA,NA,TRBJ2-5,TRBV12-3/TRBV12-4,CASSFGPGETQYF,TGTGCCAGCAGTTTCGGGCCCGGGGAGACCCAGTACTTC
TRBD1,NA,TRBJ1-2,TRBV6-5,CASSPWTGHHPRYTF,TGTGCCAGCAGTCCGTGGACAGGCCATCACCCCCGCTACACCTTC
NA,many,TRBJ2-7,TRBV9,CASSAGGGDEQYF,TGTGCCAGCAGCGCCGGAGGGGGAGACGAGCAGTACTTC
TRBD1,NA,TRBJ2-2,TRBV19,CASTLDRGGNTGELFF,TGTGCCAGTACCCTTGACAGGGGAGGAAACACCGGGGAGCTGTTTTTT
NA,many,TRBJ2-5,TRBV7-3,CASSPFQGETQYF,TGTGCCAGCAGCCCCTTCCAAGGGGAGACCCAGTACTTC
NA,NA,TRBJ1-1,TRBV7-3,CASSLDLGGYTEAFF,TGTGCCAGCAGCTTAGACCTGGGGGGATACACTGAAGCTTTCTTT
NA,NA,TRBJ2-7,TRBV9,CASSVGAANYEQYF,TGTGCCAGCAGCGTCGGGGCTGCTAACTACGAGCAGTACTTC
TRBD1,many,TRBJ1-2,TRBV10-3,CAISESLTGDYGYTF,TGTGCCATCAGTGAGTCCCTGACAGGGGACTATGGCTACACCTTC
NA,many,TRBJ1-5,TRBV6-6,CASSYSTEAGQPQHF,TGTGCCAGCAGTTACTCGACAGAGGCGGGTCAGCCCCAGCATTTT
NA,many,TRBJ1-4,TRBV12-3/TRBV12-4,CASSLEGSDEKLFF,TGTGCCAGCAGTTTAGAGGGGTCGGATGAAAAACTGTTTTTT
NA,many,TRBJ1-4,TRBV9,CASSVAATSTNEKLFF,TGTGCCAGCAGCGTAGCAGCAACCTCAACTAATGAAAAACTGTTTTTT
NA,NA,TRBJ1-3,TRBV29-1,CSVTQGTGNTIYF,TGCAGCGTTACCCAAGGTACTGGAAACACCATATATTTT
NA,NA,TRBJ2-6,TRBV5-8,CASSWESGVYVLTF,TGTGCCAGCAGCTGGGAGTCTGGGGTCTACGTCCTGACTTTC
TRBD1,NA,TRBJ2-1,TRBV7-3,CASSLDRGFEQFF,TGTGCCAGCAGCCTGGACAGGGGATTTGAGCAGTTCTTC
TRBD1,many,TRBJ1-2,TRBV11-3,CASTQTGEGFGYTF,TGTGCCAGCACCCAGACAGGGGAGGGATTTGGCTACACCTTC
NA,NA,TRBJ1-3,TRBV12-3/TRBV12-4,CASSLQGRENTIYF,TGTGCCAGCAGTTTACAGGGACGAGAGAACACCATATATTTT
TRBD2,NA,TRBJ2-3,TRBV20-1,CSVLIVAGEDTQYF,TGCAGTGTTCTAATTGTAGCGGGAGAAGATACGCAGTATTTT
NA,many,TRBJ2-5,TRBV2,CASSEVSSTYQETQYF,TGTGCCAGCAGTGAAGTTTCTAGCACGTACCAAGAGACCCAGTACTTC
TRBD2,many,TRBJ2-7,TRBV7-8,CASSLGYPSGGHSYEQYF,TGTGCCAGCAGCTTAGGATATCCTAGCGGGGGACACTCCTACGAGCAGTACTTC
TRBD1,many,TRBJ2-5,TRBV5-8,CASSLGTAGGGETQYF,TGTGCCAGCAGCTTGGGGACCGCAGGGGGCGGGGAGACCCAGTACTTC
TRBD1,many,TRBJ2-7,TRBV2,CASFQGAGEQYF,TGTGCCAGCTTCCAGGGGGCGGGGGAGCAGTACTTC
TRBD1,NA,TRBJ1-5,TRBV28,CASRTGRESQPQHF,TGTGCCAGCAGGACAGGGCGGGAAAGCCAGCCCCAGCATTTT
TRBD1,NA,TRBJ1-5,TRBV6-2/TRBV6-3,CASEDRVVVTARDSNQPQHF,TGTGCCAGCGAGGACAGGGTGGTGGTAACCGCACGGGATAGCAATCAGCCCCAGCATTTT
TRBD1,NA,TRBJ2-3,TRBV9,CASSGREQGGIAGTDTQYF,TGTGCCAGCAGCGGGCGTGAACAGGGGGGCATCGCTGGCACAGATACGCAGTATTTT
TRBD2,NA,TRBJ2-5,TRBV24-1,CATSEGLAGGPKYQETQYF,TGTGCCACCAGCGAGGGACTAGCGGGAGGGCCGAAGTACCAAGAGACCCAGTACTTC
NA,NA,TRBJ2-5,TRBV29-1,CSARTVDGETQYF,TGCAGCGCCCGGACAGTAGATGGGGAGACCCAGTACTTC
NA,many,TRBJ1-3,TRBV4-1,CASSQAGDGNTIYF,TGCGCCAGCAGCCAAGCGGGTGACGGAAACACCATATATTTT
TRBD1,many,TRBJ1-2,TRBV2,CASSEARKTGPQGF,TGTGCCAGCAGTGAAGCCCGGAAGACAGGGCCCCAGGGGTTC
NA,many,TRBJ2-5,TRBV24-1,CATSDWGKTQYF,TGTGCCACCAGTGATTGGGGTAAGACCCAGTACTTC
TRBD2,few,TRBJ2-3,TRBV2,CASKAGGSTDTQYF,TGTGCCAGCAAGGCGGGAGGGAGCACAGATACGCAGTATTTT
NA,many,TRBJ1-5,TRBV9,CASSAQGRNQPQHF,TGTGCCAGCAGCGCGCAGGGTAGGAACCAGCCCCAGCATTTT
TRBD2,NA,TRBJ2-3,TRBV20-1,CSGAATSGSADTQYF,TGCAGTGGGGCGGCGACTAGCGGGAGCGCAGATACGCAGTATTTT
TRBD2,NA,TRBJ2-2,TRBV19,CASSPTSGRVPGELFF,TGTGCCAGTAGCCCTACTAGCGGGAGGGTCCCCGGGGAGCTGTTTTTT
NA,NA,TRBJ2-2,TRBV29-1,CSVAGVGNTGELFF,TGCAGCGTTGCGGGGGTTGGAAACACCGGGGAGCTGTTTTTT
NA,NA,TRBJ2-3,TRBV15,CATSRVRAYLDTQYF,TGTGCCACCAGCAGAGTCCGAGCGTACTTAGATACGCAGTATTTT
NA,many,TRBJ2-7,TRBV4-2,CASSQYWQGVGYEQYF,TGTGCCAGCAGCCAATACTGGCAGGGAGTTGGATACGAGCAGTACTTC
NA,few,TRBJ1-6,TRBV6-5,CTSSYFPWQGPNSPLHF,TGTACCAGCAGTTACTTCCCCTGGCAGGGGCCAAATTCACCCCTCCACTTT
TRBD1,NA,TRBJ1-6,TRBV30,CAWSAYPGQGDSPLHF,TGTGCCTGGAGTGCTTACCCGGGACAGGGGGATTCACCCCTCCACTTT